The 21 T cell receptor beta chains listed next were all sequenced from one sample in a study of identifying expanded T cells in peripheral blood (dated by TCRdb to the late 2010s). The protocol used for the library was the immunoSEQ multiplex PCR assay. Sourced from immuneACCESS, this table was stored by TCRdb with only in-frame sequences that have V and J called. A share of the clones is absent; for the studies checked, an unresolved V gene accounts for under half, and the remainder has no known explanation. This sample comprises roughly 86,000 clones, around 83% of them detected only once. Around 4% of the sample goes to the ten largest clones. The sequencing sample was made of blood. These receptors all stem from a person between 18 and 75 years old in good health.

V is TRBV29-1 and J is TRBJ1-1; D is unclear. There are 10 residues in the CDR3. Germline CDR1 is SQVTM and CDR2 is ANQGSEA. The ends were cut back, 4 bases at V and 5 bases at J, with 5 bases in the middle. Here the CDR3 DNA reads TGCAGCGTTGGGTGGACTGAAGCTTTCTTT. Its translation: CSVGWTEAFF.

There are a few counts of this clone. The chain uses TRBV6-4 and TRBJ1-1; possible D gene TRBD1, 5 bases. Trimming shortened V by 6 bases and J by 5 bases, and 16 bases separated the two germline ends. CDR3 length: 14 amino acids. In germline, CDR1 is MRHNA, CDR2 SNTAGT. The CDR3 sequence: CASRDTSKGTEAFF. CDR3 nucleotides: TGTGCCAGCAGGGACACCTCGAAGGGGACTGAAGCTTTCTTT.

The chain combines TRBV9 with TRBJ2-7, with TRBD1 matching 8 bases. This CDR3 contains 12 residues. V trimming: 3 bases; J trimming: 7 bases; junction bases outside the gene matches: 3. CDR1 and CDR2 from the germline V gene are SGDLS and YYNGEE. The CDR3 region is CASSGDRLEQYF. The CDR3 DNA sequence: TGTGCCAGCAGCGGGGACAGGCTAGAGCAGTACTTC.

The chain uses TRBV13 and TRBJ1-2; no definite D call. Germline values: CDR1 PRHDT, CDR2 FYEKMQ (reference sequence). The CDR3 length is 13 residues. Trimming pared 5 bases from V and 4 bases from J, leaving 11 bases between. The CDR3 sequence is CASSRGQPYGYTF. The DNA of the CDR3 is TGTGCCAGCAGCCGCGGGCAGCCCTATGGCTACACCTTC. The variable domain in full, completed from reference TRBV13 and TRBJ1-2, reads AAGVIQSPRHLIKEKRETATLKCYPIPRHDTVYWYQQGPGQDPQFLISFYEKMQSDKGSIPDRFSAQQFSDYHSELNMSSLELGDSALYFCASSRGQPYGYTFGSGTRLTVV.

The chain joins TRBV11-2 to TRBJ2-3; 8 bases are shared with TRBD2. V lost 1 base, J lost 0 bases, and 3 bases stayed unmatched. Per the germline V gene, CDR1 is SGHAT and CDR2 is FQNNGV. This CDR3 has 16 amino acids. The DNA for the CDR3 is TGTGCCAGCAGCTTAGGGGCGGGGGGCAGCACAGATACGCAGTATTTT. Its protein is CASSLGAGGSTDTQYF.

The chain joins TRBV13 to TRBJ2-2, with 7 bases lining up with TRBD1. V was clipped by 1 base and J by 7 bases; unmatched bases: 6. The CDR3 sequence is 15 residues long. Germline V CDR1 and CDR2: PRHDT, FYEKMQ (reference sequence). The CDR3 DNA sequence: TGTGCCAGCAGCTTAGCTACAGGGGAGAGCGGGGAGCTGTTTTTT. It translates to CASSLATGESGELFF.

The chain employs TRBV5-4 and TRBJ1-4; 8 bases match TRBD1. CDR3 length: 15 residues. V lost 4 bases, J lost 8 bases, and 10 bases stayed unmatched. Germline V gene lookup returns CDR1 SGHNT and CDR2 YYREEE (reference sequence). The CDR3 spells CASSINRGSKEKLFF. The CDR3 region has the DNA TGTGCCAGCAGCATCAACAGGGGGAGTAAGGAAAAACTGTTTTTT.

This chain joins TRBV2 and TRBJ2-3; 7 nucleotides line up with TRBD1. Looked up from germline, CDR1 is SNHLY and CDR2 is FYNNEI. The CDR3 extends over 15 amino acids. V was clipped by 6 bases and J by 2 bases; unmatched bases: 8. The CDR3 region is CASSVQGIPTDTQYF. In DNA form, the CDR3 reads TGTGCCAGCAGCGTACAGGGGATCCCCACAGATACGCAGTATTTT.

The chain is built from TRBV11-3 and TRBJ2-5, with a tentative D call TRBD1 (5 bases). The germline V gene has CDR1 SGHNT and CDR2 YENEEA. V dropped 1 base and J dropped 5 bases, with 17 bases sitting between them. The length of the CDR3 is 16 residues. The CDR3 here is CASSLGLMGPVETQYF. In DNA, the CDR3 is TGTGCCAGCAGCTTAGGATTGATGGGGCCCGTTGAGACCCAGTACTTC.

The rearrangement joins TRBV27 to TRBJ2-2; TRBD2 matches 13 bases. J was trimmed by 5 bases and V by 5 bases; bases with no gene match: 5. Germline CDR1 and CDR2: MNHEY and SMNVEV (reference sequence). The CDR3 runs 16 residues. CDR3 sequence reads: CASSQLAGGRTGELFF. The CDR3 DNA is TGTGCCAGCAGTCAACTAGCGGGGGGGCGTACCGGGGAGCTGTTTTTT.

This chain uses TRBV28 with TRBJ1-3, with D perhaps TRBD1 (6 bases). V was trimmed by 5 bases and J by 4 bases, leaving 15 bases between them. CDR1 is MDHEN, CDR2 SYDVKM, per germline. The CDR3 extends over 15 amino acids. CDR3 nucleotides: TGTGCCAGCAGTCCTGGACAGATTGGAGGAAACACCATATATTTT. This translates into CASSPGQIGGNTIYF. The full variable domain, its missing parts supplied by reference TRBV28 and TRBJ1-3, is DVKVTQSSRYLVKRTGEKVFLECVQDMDHENMFWYRQDPGLGLRLIYFSYDVKMKEKGDIPEGYSVSREKKERFSLILESASTNQTSMYLCASSPGQIGGNTIYFGEGSWLTVV.

The rearrangement links TRBV5-1 to TRBJ1-5; TRBD1 aligns across 7 bases. Germline V lookup: CDR1 SGHRS, CDR2 YFSETQ. This CDR3 has 15 residues. J gave up 6 bases and V 0 bases, and 6 bases lay outside the gene matches. Written as DNA, the CDR3 is TGCGCCAGCAGCTTGGCAGGGGGGTTTGGTCAGCCCCAGCATTTT. It yields the protein CASSLAGGFGQPQHF.

V is TRBV7-2 and J is TRBJ2-1, with 7 nucleotides matching TRBD1. V was clipped by 5 bases and J by 9 bases; unmatched bases: 7. The CDR3 contains 13 residues. Germline V gene sequence: CDR1 SGHTA, CDR2 FQGNSA. CDR3: CASSPRGSGEQFF. Here the CDR3 DNA reads TGTGCCAGCAGCCCCAGGGGGAGCGGTGAGCAGTTCTTC.

The chain couples TRBV21-1 to TRBJ1-2. TRBV21-1 is given as a pseudogene. This CDR3 spans 18 amino acids. The CDR3 sequence is CASSMPGVEVKWGYGYTF. CDR3 DNA sequence: TGTGCCAGCAGCATGCCGGGTGTCGAGGTTAAGTGGGGCTATGGCTACACCTTC.

The CDR3 reads CAWKEKGERNEQYF. The CDR3 bases are TGTGCCTGGAAGGAAAAGGGGGAGAGAAACGAGCAGTACTTC. V usage is TRBV30 and J usage is TRBJ2-7; maybe TRBD1 (6 bases). The V gene's germline CDR1 is GTSNPN and CDR2 SVGIG (reference sequence). The CDR3 loop spans 14 amino acids. Trimming took off 4 bases at V and 5 bases at J, with 18 bases between the two ends.

This chain uses TRBV5-1 with TRBJ1-4, with D maybe TRBD1 (5 bases). V lost 2 bases and J lost 8, with 13 bases in between. The CDR3 is 14 residues long. CDR1 and CDR2 (germline): SGHRS, YFSETQ. The CDR3 DNA reads as TGCGCCAGCAGCTTAGGACATATTGTGGAAAAACTGTTTTTT. Protein product: CASSLGHIVEKLFF.

V and J are TRBV10-2 and TRBJ1-4; 7 bases line up with TRBD1. The V segment lost 6 bases and the J segment 7 bases; nucleotides outside the gene matches: 8. The CDR3 extends over 14 amino acids. Germline values: CDR1 WSHSY, CDR2 SAAADI. CDR3: CASRADRVSEKLFF. In DNA form, the CDR3 reads TGCGCCAGCAGGGCCGACAGGGTTAGTGAAAAACTGTTTTTT.

The V and J genes are TRBV6-4 and TRBJ1-1; a weak D match, TRBD1 (5 bases). Trimming stripped 0 bases from V and 4 bases from J, with 9 bases between. Per germline, CDR1 MRHNA and CDR2 SNTAGT. The CDR3 runs 14 residues. CDR3: CASSDSDRSTEAFF. The CDR3 DNA reads as TGTGCCAGCAGTGACTCCGACAGATCCACTGAAGCTTTCTTT.

The chain has TRBV5-4 and TRBJ2-3; D perhaps matches TRBD2 (6 bases). V was cut by 3 bases and J by 4 bases, with 12 bases left in between. This CDR3 spans 14 amino acids. CDR1 SGHNT and CDR2 YYREEE come from the germline V gene (reference sequence). CDR3 nucleotides: TGTGCCAGCAGCTCTCAAGGAGGGGCAGATACGCAGTATTTT. Residues: CASSSQGGADTQYF.

The CDR3 spells CASKTATVLTDTQYF. For the CDR3, the DNA is TGCGCCAGCAAAACAGCGACCGTTCTCACAGATACGCAGTATTTT. This chain uses TRBV5-1 with TRBJ2-3; no clear D gene. Germline V CDR1 and CDR2: SGHRS, YFSETQ. CDR3 length: 15 residues. Trimming removed 6 bases from V and 2 bases from J, with 16 bases in between.

The V call is TRBV6-6, the J call TRBJ1-5, with D uncertain. The V end lost 6 bases, the J end lost 5 bases, and 8 bases lay between the germline ends. The CDR3 sequence is 12 residues long. The germline CDR1 and CDR2 sequences are MNHNY and SVGAGI (reference sequence). The CDR3 here is CASRDPDQPQHF. The CDR3 DNA follows: TGTGCCAGCAGGGACCCGGATCAGCCCCAGCATTTT.